This T cell receptor (beta chain) was recorded in a study of metastatic and nonmetastatic thyroid tumors. Overall study: The authors compared repertoires across blood and tumor or nodule tissue from malignant and benign thyroid patients. Study-level points and caveats: Significantly greater TCR beta diversity was reportedly found in malignant thyroid tumors than in benign nodules (in blood and tumor).

Per the original data handling: Between-group CDR3 differences, defined by clinicopathological status, yielded a distant-metastasis classifier for papillary thyroid cancer. With MiXCR, TCRdb reprocessed the PCR reads. TCRdb assigned the V and J calls; the authors' analysis was not used. This sample has about 40,000 clones, with more than 9.5% found just once. The table lists this clone with many counts. Its target is unknown. There were no patients who had received any treatment before thyroid surgery. The CDR3 runs 13 residues. V gave up 11 bases and J gave up 0 bases; unmatched junction bases: 5. From germline, CDR1 is ENHRY and CDR2 SYGVKD.

The receptor comes from a female donor with papillary thyroid cancer or a benign thyroid nodule (not recorded which). Some clones in this sample may be carry-over from other donors' samples. This chain connects TRBV10-3 to TRBJ1-2; 8 bases fit TRBD1. The source material was blood. The CDR3 region has the DNA TGTGCCGCACAGGGGGGGACTAACTATGGCTACACCTTC. It encodes CAAQGGTNYGYTF.